One and the same sample provided the 29 T cell receptor beta chains below, sequenced in a study of blood T cell repertoires in COVID-19. Using immunoSEQ multiplex PCR, the repertoire was profiled, and TCRdb retains in-frame clones only, with some absent. The repertoire has roughly 160,000 clones, about 86% of them found once; the top ten carry roughly a tenth. The sample taken for sequencing was peripheral blood. These receptors came from a man between 65 and 79 years old with active or convalescent COVID-19.

The rearrangement uses TRBV6-5 and TRBJ2-5; D might be TRBD2 (5 bases). V was pared by 6 bases and J by 1 base, with 12 bases between. This CDR3 has 14 residues. CDR1 MNHEY and CDR2 SVGAGI come from the germline V gene. In DNA, the CDR3 is TGTGCCAGCAGACCCGGACTCGGCCAAGAGACCCAGTACTTC. Protein sequence: CASRPGLGQETQYF.

The J gene is TRBJ2-7, the V gene TRBV10-2; TRBD1 might be the D (6 bases). From germline, CDR1 is WSHSY and CDR2 SAAADI. The CDR3 extends over 12 amino acids. V lost 6 bases, J lost 2 bases, and 8 bases lay in between. CDR3 loop: CASRRTAYEQYF. DNA for the CDR3: TGCGCCAGCAGACGGACAGCCTACGAGCAGTACTTC.

This clone has only a few counts. CDR3 coding DNA: TGTGCCAGCAGTCGAAACCCACTGGGACAGGGATCCCTTATAGCTTTCTTT. This codes for CASSRNPLGQGSLIAFF. The chain couples TRBV3-1 (or the pseudogene TRBV3-2) to TRBJ1-1; 9 bases match TRBD1. There are 17 residues in the CDR3. V shed 6 bases and J 10 bases; nucleotides not matched to a gene: 21. CDR1 is LGHDT, CDR2 YNNKEL, per germline (reference sequence).

This clone was counted a single time. This sequence joins TRBV7-2 and TRBJ2-5; possibly TRBD1 for D (7 bases). The CDR3 spans 16 residues. The germline V and J ends were trimmed by 5 bases and 4 bases, with 20 bases remaining between them. Per germline, CDR1 SGHTA and CDR2 FQGNSA. CDR3 DNA: TGTGCCAGCAGCCTAAGGCTCAGGCAGGGGGGAGAGACCCAGTACTTC. Protein sequence: CASSLRLRQGGETQYF.

The genes are TRBV18 and TRBJ1-5, with unresolved D. CDR3 size: 15 residues. Per germline, CDR1 KGHSH and CDR2 LQKENI. The V end was cut by 4 bases, the J end by 0 bases, with 10 bases between. The CDR3 region is CASSRPRYSNQPQHF. The DNA for the CDR3 is TGTGCCAGCTCACGACCGAGATATAGCAATCAGCCCCAGCATTTT.

This clone showed up just a few times. V gene TRBV7-9 combines with J gene TRBJ2-7; D remains unclear. Germline lookup yields CDR1 SEHNR and CDR2 FQNEAQ (reference sequence). The CDR3 extends over 12 amino acids. V lost 4 bases and J lost 3, with 7 bases in between. Written as DNA, the CDR3 is TGTGCCAGCAGCTCTCCCGGCTACGAGCAGTACTTC. It yields the protein CASSSPGYEQYF.

This chain links TRBV9 with TRBJ2-7; 9 nucleotides align to TRBD2. CDR3 length: 15 residues. In germline, CDR1 is SGDLS, CDR2 YYNGEE. J gave up 4 bases and V 0 bases, and 5 bases lay outside the gene matches. The CDR3 nucleotides read TGTGCCAGCAGCGTAGATAGCGGGAGAGGGTACGAGCAGTACTTC. Amino acids: CASSVDSGRGYEQYF. The full variable domain, completed using reference TRBV9 and TRBJ2-7, is DSGVTQTPKHLITATGQRVTLRCSPRSGDLSVYWYQQSLDQGLQFLIQYYNGEERAKGNILERFSAQQFPDLHSELNLSSLELGDSALYFCASSVDSGRGYEQYFGPGTRLTVT.

The rearrangement uses TRBV7-8 and TRBJ2-1; 9 nucleotides align to TRBD2. The CDR3 spans 15 residues. Germline CDR1 reads SGHVS; CDR2 reads FQNEAQ. Germline trimming cut 3 bases from V and 3 bases from J; bases unmatched to any gene: 3. The CDR3: CASSFLAGIYNEQFF. Here the CDR3 DNA reads TGTGCCAGCAGCTTCCTAGCGGGGATCTACAATGAGCAGTTCTTC. Using reference TRBV7-8 and TRBJ2-1 for the parts outside the CDR3, the full variable domain is GAGVSQSPRYKVAKRGQDVALRCDPISGHVSLFWYQQALGQGPEFLTYFQNEAQLDKSGLPSDRFFAERPEGSVSTLKIQRTQQEDSAVYLCASSFLAGIYNEQFFGPGTRLTVL.

This chain connects TRBV19 to TRBJ2-5; a weak D match, TRBD1 (6 bases). Germline V gene sequence: CDR1 LNHDA, CDR2 SQIVND (reference sequence). The V gene lost 4 bases and the J gene lost 5 bases, with 14 bases spanning the gap. The CDR3 runs to 14 residues. The CDR3 is CASSRTGTRETQYF. As DNA, the CDR3 is TGTGCCAGTAGTAGAACAGGGACGCGGGAGACCCAGTACTTC. Full variable domain (outside the CDR3, taken from reference TRBV19 and TRBJ2-5): DGGITQSPKYLFRKEGQNVTLSCEQNLNHDAMYWYRQDPGQGLRLIYYSQIVNDFQKGDIAEGYSVSREKKESFPLTVTSAQKNPTAFYLCASSRTGTRETQYFGPGTRLLVL.

This clone has ten or more counts. J is TRBJ2-7 and V is TRBV27, with D perhaps matching TRBD1 (6 bases). This CDR3 is 15 amino acids long. V dropped 2 bases and J dropped 2 bases, with 13 bases sitting between them. The germline V gene encodes CDR1 MNHEY and CDR2 SMNVEV (reference sequence). CDR3 DNA: TGTGCCAGCAGTTTAGGGTACAGGGCGACCTACGAGCAGTACTTC. Its protein is CASSLGYRATYEQYF.

The genes are TRBV7-2 and TRBJ1-1, with TRBD1 matching over 8 bases. The CDR3 is 13 amino acids. Germline CDR1 is SGHTA and CDR2 is FQGNSA. Losses at the gene ends were 6 bases for V and 4 bases for J; bases not matched to a gene: 4. For the CDR3, the DNA is TGTGCCAGCAGTCCGGACAGGGTCACTGAAGCTTTCTTT. Protein sequence: CASSPDRVTEAFF.

The chain couples TRBV7-6 to TRBJ2-7; 8 positions agree with TRBD1. CDR1 is SGHVS and CDR2 is FNYEAQ in the germline V gene. The CDR3 is 15 amino acids. J was trimmed by 1 base and V by 2 bases; bases with no gene match: 4. This CDR3 is CASSLRTGSSYEQYF. In nucleotides, the CDR3 is TGTGCCAGCAGCTTAAGGACAGGGAGTTCCTACGAGCAGTACTTC.

This clone was counted once. The J gene is TRBJ2-1, the V gene TRBV19, with 10 positions matching TRBD2. The CDR3 has 14 residues. Germline CDR1 and CDR2: LNHDA and SQIVND (reference sequence). Trimming took 5 bases from V and 5 from J; bases not matched to a gene: 3. CDR3 in DNA: TGTGCCAGTAGTCCTAGCGGGAGCCACAATGAGCAGTTCTTC. This encodes CASSPSGSHNEQFF.

This chain joins TRBV18 and TRBJ1-5; D unresolved. V was pared by 2 bases and J by 3 bases, with 14 bases between. CDR3 size: 16 residues. Germline V CDR1 and CDR2: KGHSH, LQKENI. CDR3 in amino acids: CASSPAAGTLNQPQHF. In DNA form, the CDR3 reads TGTGCCAGCTCACCAGCCGCCGGTACCCTCAATCAGCCCCAGCATTTT.

This chain links TRBV6-4 with TRBJ1-6; D is possibly TRBD1 (6 bases). Looked up from germline, CDR1 is MRHNA and CDR2 is SNTAGT. The CDR3 is 14 amino acids. The ends were cut back, 10 bases at V and 9 bases at J, with 19 bases in the middle. The CDR3 nucleotides read TGTGCCACCAGGGACACCCCTCGAGGTTCACCCCTCCACTTT. As protein: CATRDTPRGSPLHF.

This clone appeared a few times. For the CDR3, the DNA is TGTGCCAGCAGCAAAGCCCCCGGGGGGCCAAGGCGGCATTTT. Translating it yields CASSKAPGGPRRHF. The chain links TRBV21-1 to TRBJ1-5. TRBV21-1 is termed a pseudogene. This CDR3 comprises 14 residues.

This chain links TRBV6-5 with TRBJ1-2; possible D gene TRBD1, 5 bases. The length of the CDR3 is 14 residues. The V gene lost 7 bases and the J gene lost 8 bases, with 20 bases spanning the gap. CDR1 is MNHEY and CDR2 is SVGAGI in the germline V gene. CDR3 nucleotide sequence: TGTGCCAGCAAACTCCACGCGGGGGGGATCGGCTACACCTTC. Protein: CASKLHAGGIGYTF.

The V gene is TRBV9, the J gene TRBJ2-1; D might be TRBD1 (6 bases). This CDR3 has 14 residues. Germline V lookup: CDR1 SGDLS, CDR2 YYNGEE. Trimming left V 3 bases short and J 2 bases short, with 9 bases between. CDR3 nucleotide sequence: TGTGCCAGCAGCGATGGACAGCCCTACAATGAGCAGTTCTTC. This encodes CASSDGQPYNEQFF.

The chain employs TRBV12-3 or TRBV12-4 and TRBJ1-1, with D tentatively TRBD1 (5 bases). The CDR3 totals 13 residues. Trimming pared 1 base from V and 4 bases from J, leaving 7 bases between. DNA for the CDR3: TGTGCCAGCAGTTTAGAAAGGGGCACTGAAGCTTTCTTT. It encodes CASSLERGTEAFF.

V is TRBV27 and J is TRBJ2-5; 7 bases line up with TRBD2. CDR3 size: 15 residues. V lost 0 bases to trimming and J lost 3 bases; unmatched junction nucleotides: 4. Germline V lookup: CDR1 MNHEY, CDR2 SMNVEV (reference sequence). The CDR3 here is CASSLSWAGEETQYF. DNA of the CDR3: TGTGCCAGCAGTTTATCGTGGGCGGGGGAAGAGACCCAGTACTTC.

This chain links TRBV9 with TRBJ2-3, with D possibly TRBD2 on 5 matching bases. Looked up from germline, CDR1 is SGDLS and CDR2 is YYNGEE. V lost 4 bases and J lost 6, with 9 bases in between. The CDR3 loop spans 12 amino acids. The CDR3: CASSQTGDTQYF. CDR3 bases: TGTGCCAGCAGCCAAACGGGGGATACGCAGTATTTT.

V usage is TRBV5-1 and J usage is TRBJ1-6; maybe TRBD1 (5 bases). The V end was cut by 2 bases, the J end by 5 bases, with 8 bases between. The germline V gene has CDR1 SGHRS and CDR2 YFSETQ. The CDR3 consists of 14 residues. The CDR3 DNA follows: TGCGCCAGCAGCTTCGGCAGGGATAATTCACCCCTCCACTTT. It is translated as CASSFGRDNSPLHF.

The chain joins TRBV5-1 to TRBJ1-4, with 10 bases aligning to TRBD1. Germline CDR1 is SGHRS and CDR2 is YFSETQ. Trimming removed 4 bases from V and 8 bases from J; junction bases left unmatched: 5. This CDR3 is 14 amino acids long. CDR3 in DNA: TGCGCCAGCAGCCCGGGACAGGGGAACGAAAAACTGTTTTTT. This sequence encodes CASSPGQGNEKLFF.

This clone has just one count. The chain has TRBV7-8 and TRBJ2-1; the D gene is possibly TRBD2 (5 bases). Per germline, CDR1 SGHVS and CDR2 FQNEAQ. The CDR3 length is 13 residues. Trimming took 3 bases from V and 8 from J, leaving 11 bases between them. CDR3 sequence (DNA): TGTGCCAGCAGCTTGAACCTAGCCTATGAGCAGTTCTTC. Protein sequence: CASSLNLAYEQFF. The whole variable domain, filled in from reference TRBV7-8 and TRBJ2-1, reads GAGVSQSPRYKVAKRGQDVALRCDPISGHVSLFWYQQALGQGPEFLTYFQNEAQLDKSGLPSDRFFAERPEGSVSTLKIQRTQQEDSAVYLCASSLNLAYEQFFGPGTRLTVL.

The rearrangement uses TRBV6-5 and TRBJ1-6; the D is unclear. The CDR3 extends over 15 amino acids. V was cut by 7 bases and J by 9 bases, with 19 bases left in between. Germline V gives CDR1 MNHEY, CDR2 SVGAGI. The CDR3 loop is CASTRTLLLGSPLHF. CDR3 nucleotide sequence: TGTGCCAGCACCCGCACCCTACTCCTAGGTTCACCCCTCCACTTT.

The chain employs TRBV28 and TRBJ1-5; D not resolved. There are 12 residues in the CDR3. V shed 3 bases and J shed 6 bases, with 6 bases lying between them. Germline loops: CDR1 MDHEN, CDR2 SYDVKM. CDR3 sequence (DNA): TGTGCCAGCAGTTTCCTGGCTCAGCCCCAGCATTTT. It is translated as CASSFLAQPQHF. Combining the CDR3 with reference TRBV28 and TRBJ1-5 gives the whole variable domain DVKVTQSSRYLVKRTGEKVFLECVQDMDHENMFWYRQDPGLGLRLIYFSYDVKMKEKGDIPEGYSVSREKKERFSLILESASTNQTSMYLCASSFLAQPQHFGDGTRLSIL.

V gene TRBV7-8 combines with J gene TRBJ1-5, with D perhaps TRBD1 (5 bases). Trimming removed 3 bases at V and 6 bases at J, with 9 bases between. There are 13 residues in the CDR3. Per germline, CDR1 SGHVS and CDR2 FQNEAQ. The CDR3 here is CASSFQGGQPQHF. As DNA, the CDR3 is TGTGCCAGCAGCTTCCAGGGAGGTCAGCCCCAGCATTTT.

In its sample, this clone was seen once. The chain uses TRBV18 and TRBJ1-2, with a tentative D call TRBD1 (6 bases). The CDR3 is 13 amino acids. In germline, CDR1 is KGHSH, CDR2 LQKENI. Trimming took off 2 bases at V and 7 bases at J, with 11 bases between the two ends. The CDR3 loop reads CASSPEGVSGYTF. CDR3 sequence (DNA): TGTGCCAGCTCACCAGAGGGGGTGAGTGGCTACACCTTC.

The chain uses TRBV18 and TRBJ1-5; 7 bases fit TRBD1. After removal of 1 base from V and 3 bases from J, the junction contained 12 bases not matched to a gene. The germline V gene has CDR1 KGHSH and CDR2 LQKENI. This CDR3 is built from 18 residues. DNA of the CDR3: TGTGCCAGCTCACCACGGGTAATGACAGGGACAGACAATCAGCCCCAGCATTTT. It encodes CASSPRVMTGTDNQPQHF.